The TCR beta chain described here comes from a study of a mutant IDH1 vaccine in newly diagnosed glioma. Across the whole study: Patients in the study were vaccinated eight times, receiving shots in weeks 1, 3, 5, 7, 11, 15, 19 and 23. First vaccine doses came 4-6 weeks after radiotherapy alone, or with temozolomide cycles. Treated patients had a mean age of around 40 years and a sex split that was roughly 60% male and roughly 40% female. Prior therapy was radiotherapy, temozolomide, or both; most received both.

A word on this clone: Its antigen is unidentified.

Time point here: week 11, during vaccination. It was 300 ug of mutant IDH1 20-mer peptide that made up each vaccine dose, given with topical imiquimod. Profiled with immunoSEQ multiplex PCR; TCRdb holds only in-frame clones, not every one. The data contain about 32,000 clones, roughly 80% of them seen just once; the ten biggest clones take up approximately 25%. The CDR3 runs 13 residues. Trimming stripped 7 bases from V and 5 bases from J, with 14 bases between. Germline CDR1 is MNHNS and CDR2 is SASEGT. The sequencing used PBMCs, collected from a glioma patient whose treatment included an IDH1 peptide vaccine. The chain is built from TRBV6-1 and TRBJ1-1; D is ambiguous. The sequence derives from a man aged 25 to 45 with glioma. CDR3 nucleotide sequence: TGTGCCAGCACCCTTTCGGAGGATACTGAAGCTTTCTTT. Residues: CASTLSEDTEAFF.